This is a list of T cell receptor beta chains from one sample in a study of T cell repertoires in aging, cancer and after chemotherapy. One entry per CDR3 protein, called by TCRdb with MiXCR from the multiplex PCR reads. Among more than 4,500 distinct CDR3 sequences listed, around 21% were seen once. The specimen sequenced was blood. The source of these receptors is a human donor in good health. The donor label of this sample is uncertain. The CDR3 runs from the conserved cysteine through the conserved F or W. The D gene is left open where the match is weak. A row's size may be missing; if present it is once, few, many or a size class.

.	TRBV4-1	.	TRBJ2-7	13	CASSQVEGGEQYF	TGCGCCAGCAGCCAAGTCGAGGGTGGCGAGCAGTACTTC
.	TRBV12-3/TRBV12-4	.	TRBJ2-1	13	CASSLSGYNEQFF	TGTGCCAGCAGTTTATCGGGTTACAATGAGCAGTTCTTC
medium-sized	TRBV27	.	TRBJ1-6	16	CASSLTVPLRTSPLHF	TGTGCCAGCAGTTTAACAGTCCCCCTCAGGACTTCACCCCTCCACTTT
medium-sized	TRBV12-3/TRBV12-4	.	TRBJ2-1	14	CASSPRRYYNEQFF	TGTGCCAGCAGTCCGAGACGGTACTACAATGAGCAGTTCTTC
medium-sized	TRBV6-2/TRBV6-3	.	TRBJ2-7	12	CASSYVGYEQYF	TGTGCCAGCAGTTATGTCGGTTACGAGCAGTACTTC
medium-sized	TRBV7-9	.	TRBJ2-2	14	CAWGRDGNTGELFF	TGTGCCTGGGGACGGGACGGCAACACCGGGGAGCTGTTTTTT
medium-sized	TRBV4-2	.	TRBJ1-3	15	CASSQGLFSGNTIYF	TGTGCCAGCAGCCAAGGCCTGTTCTCTGGAAACACCATATATTTT
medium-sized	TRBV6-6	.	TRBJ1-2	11	CASNGNYGYTF	TGTGCCAGCAACGGGAACTATGGCTACACCTTC
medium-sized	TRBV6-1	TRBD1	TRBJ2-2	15	CASRRGTGGLGELFF	TGTGCCAGCAGGAGGGGGACAGGGGGTCTCGGGGAGCTGTTTTTT
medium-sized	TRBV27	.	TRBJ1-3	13	CASSLHSGNTIYF	TGTGCCAGCAGTTTACACTCTGGAAACACCATATATTTT
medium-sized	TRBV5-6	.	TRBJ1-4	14	CASRSGPNTGKLFF	TGTGCCAGCAGATCAGGACCTAACACGGGAAAACTGTTTTTT
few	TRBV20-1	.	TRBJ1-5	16	CSARGPGGLGNQPQHF	TGCAGTGCTAGAGGTCCGGGGGGCCTGGGCAATCAGCCCCAGCATTTT
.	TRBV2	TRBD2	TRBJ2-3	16	CASSGTAGVFTDTQYF	TGTGCCAGCAGTGGGACGGCGGGGGTTTTCACAGATACGCAGTATTTT
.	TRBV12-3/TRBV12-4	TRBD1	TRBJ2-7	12	CASSLNRGVLYF	TGTGCCAGCAGTTTGAACAGGGGAGTTCTGTACTTC